The entry below gives a single T cell receptor (beta chain) sequence along with its context. Its antigen remains unknown. The germline gives CDR1 LGHNA, CDR2 YSLEER. CDR3 length: 16 amino acids. J lost 0 bases, V lost 2 bases, and 5 bases had no gene match. The sample comes from a study of T cell responses to AZD1222 COVID-19 vaccine. Sequencing was performed with immunoSEQ multiplex PCR; in TCRdb, only in-frame clones are kept and a portion is missing. The table records some 150,000 clones, roughly 90% of them present only once. Study observations and caveats: Repertoires were obtained only post-peak T cell response. Recipients of AZD1222 seropositive at baseline numbered only 6 or 7. Two AZD1222 administrations were followed by greater Spike-specific TCR breadth and depth.

The starting material was peripheral blood, obtained on day 0 of AZD1222 vaccination. This TCR was sampled from an adult in good health. The J gene is TRBJ2-3, the V gene TRBV4-3; 7 bases line up with TRBD2. The CDR3 spells CASSQRGGSSTDTQYF. CDR3 DNA sequence: TGCGCCAGCAGCCAAAGGGGCGGGAGTAGCACAGATACGCAGTATTTT.